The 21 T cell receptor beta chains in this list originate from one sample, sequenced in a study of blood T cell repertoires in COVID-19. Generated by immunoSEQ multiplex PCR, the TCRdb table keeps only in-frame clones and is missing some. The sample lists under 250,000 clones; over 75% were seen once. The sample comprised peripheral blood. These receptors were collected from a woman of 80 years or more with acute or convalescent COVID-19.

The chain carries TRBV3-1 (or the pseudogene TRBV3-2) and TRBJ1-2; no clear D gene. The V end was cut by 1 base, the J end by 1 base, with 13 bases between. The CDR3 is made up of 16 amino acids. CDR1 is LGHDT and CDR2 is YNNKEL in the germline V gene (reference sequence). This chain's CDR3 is CASSQGWARDNYGYTF. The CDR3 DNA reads TGTGCCAGCAGCCAAGGGTGGGCCAGAGATAACTATGGCTACACCTTC.

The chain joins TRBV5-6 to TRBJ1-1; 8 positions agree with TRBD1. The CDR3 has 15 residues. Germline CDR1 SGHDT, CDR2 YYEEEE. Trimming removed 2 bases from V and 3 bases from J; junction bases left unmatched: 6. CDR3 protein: CASSFRGTGHTEAFF. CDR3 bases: TGTGCCAGCAGCTTTCGGGGGACAGGCCACACTGAAGCTTTCTTT.

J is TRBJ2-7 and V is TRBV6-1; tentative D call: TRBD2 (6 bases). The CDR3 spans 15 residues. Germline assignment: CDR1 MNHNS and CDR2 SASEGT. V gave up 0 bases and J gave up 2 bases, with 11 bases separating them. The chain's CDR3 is CASSEALATPYEQYF. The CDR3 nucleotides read TGTGCCAGCAGTGAAGCACTAGCCACACCCTACGAGCAGTACTTC.

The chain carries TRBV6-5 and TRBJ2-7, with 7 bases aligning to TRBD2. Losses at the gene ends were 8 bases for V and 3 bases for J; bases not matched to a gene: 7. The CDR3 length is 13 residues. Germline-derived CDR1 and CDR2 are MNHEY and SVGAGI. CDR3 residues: CASRLAQLYEQYF. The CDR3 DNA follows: TGTGCCAGCCGACTAGCTCAGCTCTACGAGCAGTACTTC.

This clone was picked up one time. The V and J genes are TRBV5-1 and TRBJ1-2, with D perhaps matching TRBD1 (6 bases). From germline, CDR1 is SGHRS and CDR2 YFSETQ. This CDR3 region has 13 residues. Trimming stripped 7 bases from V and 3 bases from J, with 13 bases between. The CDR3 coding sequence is TGCGCCAGCGGCGAAACAGGGTACTATGGCTACACCTTC. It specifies CASGETGYYGYTF. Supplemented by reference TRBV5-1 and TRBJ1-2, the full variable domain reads KAGVTQTPRYLIKTRGQQVTLSCSPISGHRSVSWYQQTPGQGLQFLFEYFSETQRNKGNFPGRFSGRQFSNSRSEMNVSTLELGDSALYLCASGETGYYGYTFGSGTRLTVV.

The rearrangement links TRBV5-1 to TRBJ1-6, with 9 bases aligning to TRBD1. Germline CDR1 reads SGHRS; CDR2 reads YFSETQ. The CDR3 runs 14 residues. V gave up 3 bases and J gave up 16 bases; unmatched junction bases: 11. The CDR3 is CASSSSSGQGNLHF. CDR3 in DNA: TGCGCCAGCAGCTCTTCGAGCGGACAGGGGAATCTCCACTTT. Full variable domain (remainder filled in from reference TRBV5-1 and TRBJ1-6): KAGVTQTPRYLIKTRGQQVTLSCSPISGHRSVSWYQQTPGQGLQFLFEYFSETQRNKGNFPGRFSGRQFSNSRSEMNVSTLELGDSALYLCASSSSSGQGNLHFGNGTRLTVT.

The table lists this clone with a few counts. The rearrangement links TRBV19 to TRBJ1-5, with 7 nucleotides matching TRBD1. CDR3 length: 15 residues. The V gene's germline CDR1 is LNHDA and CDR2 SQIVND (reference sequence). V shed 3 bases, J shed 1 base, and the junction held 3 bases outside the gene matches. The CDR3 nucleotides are TGTGCCAGTAGTATGGTCAGGGGGAGCAATCAGCCCCAGCATTTT. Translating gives CASSMVRGSNQPQHF.

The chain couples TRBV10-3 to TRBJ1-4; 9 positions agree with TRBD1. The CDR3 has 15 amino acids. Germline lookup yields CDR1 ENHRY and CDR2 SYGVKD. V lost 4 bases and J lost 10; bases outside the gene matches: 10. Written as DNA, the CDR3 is TGTGCCATCAGTGGCACAACAGGGGGCTTCGGAAAACTGTTTTTT. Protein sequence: CAISGTTGGFGKLFF.

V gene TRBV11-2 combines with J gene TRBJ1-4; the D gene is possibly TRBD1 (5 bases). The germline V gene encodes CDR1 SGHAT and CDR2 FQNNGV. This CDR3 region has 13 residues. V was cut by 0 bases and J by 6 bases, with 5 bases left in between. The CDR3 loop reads CASSLDRDEKLFF. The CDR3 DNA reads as TGTGCCAGCAGCTTAGACAGGGATGAAAAACTGTTTTTT.

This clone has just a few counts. The CDR3 coding sequence is TGTGCCAGCCGGAAGGAGAGCAATCAGCCCCAGCATTTT. This codes for CASRKESNQPQHF. The chain couples TRBV2 to TRBJ1-5, with D uncertain. Trimming took 8 bases from V and 1 from J, leaving 9 bases between them. The germline CDR1 and CDR2 sequences are SNHLY and FYNNEI. The CDR3 has 13 amino acids. The variable domain in full, completed from reference TRBV2 and TRBJ1-5, reads EPEVTQTPSHQVTQMGQEVILRCVPISNHLYFYWYRQILGQKVEFLVSFYNNEISEKSEIFDDQFSVERPDGSNFTLKIRSTKLEDSAMYFCASRKESNQPQHFGDGTRLSIL.

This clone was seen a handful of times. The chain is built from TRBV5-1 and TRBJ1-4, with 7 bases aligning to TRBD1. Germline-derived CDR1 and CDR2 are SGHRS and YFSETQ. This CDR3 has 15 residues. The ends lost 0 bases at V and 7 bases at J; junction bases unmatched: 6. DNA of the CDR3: TGCGCCAGCAGCTTGGCCCAGGGGGTGGGTGAAAAACTGTTTTTT. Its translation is CASSLAQGVGEKLFF.

In nucleotides, the CDR3 is TGTGCCAGTAGTGATCTAGCGGGGGGCCTCGGGGAGACCCAGTACTTC. It encodes CASSDLAGGLGETQYF. This chain connects TRBV19 to TRBJ2-5; 11 bases are shared with TRBD2. In germline, CDR1 is LNHDA, CDR2 SQIVND (reference sequence). Trimming cost V 5 bases and J 5 bases; bases outside gene matches: 10. The length of the CDR3 is 16 residues.

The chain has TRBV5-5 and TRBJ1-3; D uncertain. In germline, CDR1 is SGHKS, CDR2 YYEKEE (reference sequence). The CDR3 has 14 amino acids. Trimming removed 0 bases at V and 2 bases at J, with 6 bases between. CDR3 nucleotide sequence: TGTGCCAGCAGCTTGGACAGAGCTGGAAACACCATATATTTT. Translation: CASSLDRAGNTIYF.

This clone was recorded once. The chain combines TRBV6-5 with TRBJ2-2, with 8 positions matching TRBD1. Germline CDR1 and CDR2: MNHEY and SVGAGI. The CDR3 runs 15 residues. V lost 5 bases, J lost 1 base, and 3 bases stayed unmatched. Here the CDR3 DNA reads TGTGCCAGCAGTCTCGGACAGGGGAACACCGGGGAGCTGTTTTTT. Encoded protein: CASSLGQGNTGELFF.

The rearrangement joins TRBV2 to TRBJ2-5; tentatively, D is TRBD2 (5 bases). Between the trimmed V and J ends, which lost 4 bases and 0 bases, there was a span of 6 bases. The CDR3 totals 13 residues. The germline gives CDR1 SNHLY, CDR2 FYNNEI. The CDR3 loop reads CASSGEYQETQYF. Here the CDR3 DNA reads TGTGCCAGCAGTGGGGAGTACCAAGAGACCCAGTACTTC.

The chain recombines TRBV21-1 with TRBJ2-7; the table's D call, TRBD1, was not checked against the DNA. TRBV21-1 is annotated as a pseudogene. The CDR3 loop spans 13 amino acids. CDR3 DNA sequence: TGTGCCAGCATATACGACAGTCTACGGGAGCAGTACTTC. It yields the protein CASIYDSLREQYF.

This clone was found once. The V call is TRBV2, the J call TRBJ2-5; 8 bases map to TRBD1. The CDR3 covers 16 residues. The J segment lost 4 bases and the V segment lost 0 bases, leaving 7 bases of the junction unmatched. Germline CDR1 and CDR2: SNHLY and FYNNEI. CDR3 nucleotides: TGTGCCAGCAGTGAAGCCGACAGGGGATGGTTAGAGACCCAGTACTTC. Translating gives CASSEADRGWLETQYF.

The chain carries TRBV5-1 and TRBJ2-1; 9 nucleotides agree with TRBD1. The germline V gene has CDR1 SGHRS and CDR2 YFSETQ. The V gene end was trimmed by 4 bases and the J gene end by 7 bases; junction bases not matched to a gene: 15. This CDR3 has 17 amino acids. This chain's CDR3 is CASSNRRDRVGLNEQFF. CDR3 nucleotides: TGCGCCAGCAGCAACCGCCGGGACAGGGTCGGGTTGAATGAGCAGTTCTTC.

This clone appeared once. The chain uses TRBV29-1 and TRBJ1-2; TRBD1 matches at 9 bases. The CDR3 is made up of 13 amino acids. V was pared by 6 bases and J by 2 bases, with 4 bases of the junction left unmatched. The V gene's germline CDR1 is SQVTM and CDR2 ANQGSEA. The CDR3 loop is CSVGTGQNYGYTF. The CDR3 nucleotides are TGCAGCGTGGGGACAGGGCAGAACTATGGCTACACCTTC.

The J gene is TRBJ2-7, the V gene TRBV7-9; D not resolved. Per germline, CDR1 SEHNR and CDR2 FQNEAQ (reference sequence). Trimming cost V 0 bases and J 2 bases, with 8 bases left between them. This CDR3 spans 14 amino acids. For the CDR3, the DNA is TGTGCCAGCAGCTTAGCCGCGATTACCTACGAGCAGTACTTC. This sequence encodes CASSLAAITYEQYF.

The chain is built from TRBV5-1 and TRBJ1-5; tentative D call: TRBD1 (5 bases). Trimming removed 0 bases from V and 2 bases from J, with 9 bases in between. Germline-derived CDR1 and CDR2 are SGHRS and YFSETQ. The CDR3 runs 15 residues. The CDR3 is CASSLAGRGNQPQHF. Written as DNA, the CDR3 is TGCGCCAGCAGCTTGGCAGGGAGGGGCAATCAGCCCCAGCATTTT.